The T cell receptor (beta chain) under discussion was sequenced for a study of T cell repertoires in cytomegalovirus infection. Study information: Use of recently identified HLA-C-restricted and well-studied HLA-B-restricted CMV epitopes was part of the study. General study findings and limits: Cumulative frequency (of public TCR beta family members) identified carriers of CMV plus the relevant HLA.

Germline V lookup: CDR1 SGHRS, CDR2 YFSETQ. The V and J ends lost 3 bases and 4 bases, in that order; junction bases with no gene match: 5. The CDR3 loop spans 14 amino acids. This clonotype was detected a few times. The antigen remains unidentified. TCRdb re-analysed the reads in MiXCR, keeping a single row per CDR3 protein. The sample shows about 900,000 distinct CDR3 sequences, approximately 31% of them seen only once. Material: cultured CD8+ T cells from PBMCs, obtained from culture after CMV antigen stimulation. The sequence derives from a human donor in good health (CMV status not recorded). Some clones in this sample may be carry-over from other donors' samples. The rearrangement joins TRBV5-1 to TRBJ1-1, with 8 bases lining up with TRBD1. The CDR3 bases are TGCGCCAGCAGCTCGACAGGGGAGGGCACTGAAGCTTTCTTT. Its translation: CASSSTGEGTEAFF.